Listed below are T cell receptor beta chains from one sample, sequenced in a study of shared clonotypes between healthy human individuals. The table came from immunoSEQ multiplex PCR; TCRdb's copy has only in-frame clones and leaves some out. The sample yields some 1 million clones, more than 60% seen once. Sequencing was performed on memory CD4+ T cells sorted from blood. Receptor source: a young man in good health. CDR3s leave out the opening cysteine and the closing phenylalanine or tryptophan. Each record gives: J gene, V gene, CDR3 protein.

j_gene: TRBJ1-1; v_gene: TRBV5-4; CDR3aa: ASSLGTGIGNTEAF
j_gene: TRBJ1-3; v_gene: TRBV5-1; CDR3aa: ASPGAAGNTIY
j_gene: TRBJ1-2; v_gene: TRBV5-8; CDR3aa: ASSLGQTYGYT
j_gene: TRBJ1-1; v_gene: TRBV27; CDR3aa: ASTSGWNTEAF
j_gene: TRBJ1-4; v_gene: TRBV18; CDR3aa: ASAKGGQNEKLF
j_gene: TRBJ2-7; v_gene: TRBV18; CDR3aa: ASSPSLDSYEQY
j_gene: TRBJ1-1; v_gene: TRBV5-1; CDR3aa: ASTIGVNTEAF
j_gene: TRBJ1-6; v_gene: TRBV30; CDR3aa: AWSSNHRVYNSPLH
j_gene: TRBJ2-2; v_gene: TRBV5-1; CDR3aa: ASSFGDRSNTGELF
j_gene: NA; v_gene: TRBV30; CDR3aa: AWSIGTYEQY
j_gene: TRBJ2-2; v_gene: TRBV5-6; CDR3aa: ASSFRQVNTGELF
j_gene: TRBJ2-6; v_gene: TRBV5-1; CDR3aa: ASSFGSGANVLT
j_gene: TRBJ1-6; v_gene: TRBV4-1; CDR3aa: ASSPYSGRNDSPLH
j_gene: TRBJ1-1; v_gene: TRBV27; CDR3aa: ASSLSGINTEAF
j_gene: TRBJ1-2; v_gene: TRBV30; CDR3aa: AWSQGAGGYGYT
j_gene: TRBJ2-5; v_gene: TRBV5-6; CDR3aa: ASSSRGLPGEY
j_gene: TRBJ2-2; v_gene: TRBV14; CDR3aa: ASSQDWRGGDTGELF
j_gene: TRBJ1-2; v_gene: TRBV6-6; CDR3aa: ASNLDRHNYGYT
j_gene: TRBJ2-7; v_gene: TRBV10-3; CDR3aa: AISEKYRGSEQY
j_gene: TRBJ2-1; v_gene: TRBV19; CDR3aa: ASSIRGSNEQF
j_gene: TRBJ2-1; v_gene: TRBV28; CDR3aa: AIARTSNEQF
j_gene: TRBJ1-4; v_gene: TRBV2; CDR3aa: ASSRGVWVIEEKLF
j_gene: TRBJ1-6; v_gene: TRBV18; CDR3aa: ASSFYNSPLH